The 5 T cell receptor beta chains below all came from one sample that was sequenced in a study of beta chain features in type 1 diabetes. Expressed TCRB transcripts were sequenced, since all the RNA that had been isolated was reverse transcribed. Using immunoSEQ multiplex PCR, the repertoire was profiled, and TCRdb retains in-frame clones only, with some absent. This sample has fewer than 550,000 clones; approximately 10% occur once, and the top ten carry about 0.042%. The sample comprised naive CD4+ T cells from blood. The origin of the receptors is a woman under 30 in good health.

This chain joins TRBV7-9 and TRBJ1-2; TRBD1 might be the D (5 bases). The V end lost 6 bases, the J end lost 5 bases, and 16 bases lay between the germline ends. The length of the CDR3 is 14 residues. Germline V gene lookup returns CDR1 SEHNR and CDR2 FQNEAQ (reference sequence). In DNA, the CDR3 is TGTGCCAGCAGTTCTACCGGGACGGAATATGGCTACACCTTC. Amino acids: CASSSTGTEYGYTF.

The sample holds a few counts of this clone. The chain combines TRBV7-2 with TRBJ2-5; no clear D gene. V lost 4 bases to trimming and J lost 3 bases, with 9 bases between them. The CDR3 length is 13 residues. Per the germline V gene, CDR1 is SGHTA and CDR2 is FQGNSA. CDR3: CASSSRTEETQYF. The CDR3 region has the DNA TGTGCCAGCAGCTCACGGACGGAAGAGACCCAGTACTTC.

The chain joins TRBV9 to TRBJ1-2; 9 nucleotides align to TRBD1. The V segment lost 0 bases and the J segment 4 bases; nucleotides outside the gene matches: 4. This CDR3 is 15 amino acids long. CDR1 and CDR2 from the germline V gene are SGDLS and YYNGEE. This CDR3 reads CASSVGDREIYGYTF. In nucleotides, the CDR3 is TGTGCCAGCAGCGTAGGGGACAGGGAGATCTATGGCTACACCTTC.

The rearrangement uses TRBV7-3 and TRBJ2-7; 7 bases are shared with TRBD2. Trimming took 3 bases from V and 2 from J; bases not matched to a gene: 4. Germline V gives CDR1 SGHTA, CDR2 FQGTGA. The CDR3 has 14 residues. In nucleotides, the CDR3 is TGTGCCAGCAGCTTTAGGCGGGAGCCCTACGAGCAGTACGTC. It encodes CASSFRREPYEQYV.

The CDR3 sequence is CSVEGSGSQTQYF. The CDR3, as DNA: TGCAGCGTTGAAGGGTCCGGGTCCCAGACCCAGTACTTC. The genes are TRBV29-1 and TRBJ2-5; D remains ambiguous. The CDR3 length is 13 residues. The germline gives CDR1 SQVTM, CDR2 ANQGSEA. V was clipped by 1 base and J by 6 bases, with 12 bases between them.